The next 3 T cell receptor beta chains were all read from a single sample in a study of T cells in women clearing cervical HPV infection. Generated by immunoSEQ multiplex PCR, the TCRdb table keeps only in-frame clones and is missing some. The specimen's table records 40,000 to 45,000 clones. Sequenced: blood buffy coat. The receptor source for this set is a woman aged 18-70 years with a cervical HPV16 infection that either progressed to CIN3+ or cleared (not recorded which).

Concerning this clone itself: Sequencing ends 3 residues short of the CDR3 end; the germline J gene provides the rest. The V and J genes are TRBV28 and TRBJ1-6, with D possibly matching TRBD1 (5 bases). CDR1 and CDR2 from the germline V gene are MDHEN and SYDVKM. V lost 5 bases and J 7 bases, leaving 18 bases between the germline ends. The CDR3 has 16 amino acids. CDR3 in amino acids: CASSTQIGVYNSPLHF. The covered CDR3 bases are TGTGCCAGCAGTACCCAAATAGGGGTATACAATTCACCC.

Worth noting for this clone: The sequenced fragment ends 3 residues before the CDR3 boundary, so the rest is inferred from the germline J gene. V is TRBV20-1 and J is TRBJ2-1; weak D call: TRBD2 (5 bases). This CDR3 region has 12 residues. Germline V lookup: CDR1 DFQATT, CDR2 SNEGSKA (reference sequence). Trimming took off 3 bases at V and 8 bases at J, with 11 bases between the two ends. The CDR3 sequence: CSASPSKYEQFF. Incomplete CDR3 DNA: TGCAGTGCTAGTCCTAGCAAGTATGAG.

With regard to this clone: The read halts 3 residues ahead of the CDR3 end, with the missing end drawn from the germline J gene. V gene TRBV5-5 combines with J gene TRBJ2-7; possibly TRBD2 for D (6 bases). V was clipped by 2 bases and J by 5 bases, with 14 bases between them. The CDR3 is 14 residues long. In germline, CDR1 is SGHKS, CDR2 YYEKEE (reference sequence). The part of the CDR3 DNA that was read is TGTGCCAGCAGCTTCAGCAGGAGGGCCGACGAG. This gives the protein CASSFSRRADE. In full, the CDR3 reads CASSFSRRADEQYF.